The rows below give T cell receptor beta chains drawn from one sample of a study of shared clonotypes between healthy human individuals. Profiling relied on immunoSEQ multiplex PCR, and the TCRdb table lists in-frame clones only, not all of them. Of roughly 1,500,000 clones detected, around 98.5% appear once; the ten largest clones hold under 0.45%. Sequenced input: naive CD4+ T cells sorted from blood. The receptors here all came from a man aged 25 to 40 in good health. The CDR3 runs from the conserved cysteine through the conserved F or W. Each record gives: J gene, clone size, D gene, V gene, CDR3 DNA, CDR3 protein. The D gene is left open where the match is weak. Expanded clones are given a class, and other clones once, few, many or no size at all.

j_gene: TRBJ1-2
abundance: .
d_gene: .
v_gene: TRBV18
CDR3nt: TGTGCCAGCTCATCAACACGGGAGTATGGCTACACCTTC
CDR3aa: CASSSTREYGYTF

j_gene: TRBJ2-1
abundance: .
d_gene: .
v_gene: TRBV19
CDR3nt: TGTGCCAGTACCCGGGGCGTCACCTACAATGAGCAGTTCTTC
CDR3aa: CASTRGVTYNEQFF

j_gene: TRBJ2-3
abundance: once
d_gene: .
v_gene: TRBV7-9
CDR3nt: TGTGCCAGCAGCTTCCGAGGGAGCCCAGATACGCAGTATTTT
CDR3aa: CASSFRGSPDTQYF

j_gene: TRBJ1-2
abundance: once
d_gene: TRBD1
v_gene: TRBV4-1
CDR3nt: TGCGCCAGCAGCCAAGTCTTGCGAGGGACAGCCAAAGTCTATGGCTACACCTTC
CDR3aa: CASSQVLRGTAKVYGYTF

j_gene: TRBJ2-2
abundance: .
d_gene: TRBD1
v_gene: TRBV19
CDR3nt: TGTGCCAGTAGCGCTACGGGACAGGTGAACACCGGGGAGCTGTTTTTT
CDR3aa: CASSATGQVNTGELFF

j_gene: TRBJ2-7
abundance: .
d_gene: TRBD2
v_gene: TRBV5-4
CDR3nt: TGTGCCAGCAGAGTTAGCGGGGGCTCCTACGAGCAGTACTTC
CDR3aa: CASRVSGGSYEQYF

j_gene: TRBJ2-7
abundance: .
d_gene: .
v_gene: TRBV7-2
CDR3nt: TGTGCCAGCAGCTTCTTTCCTATTACGGTGGACAGATCCTACGAGCAGTACTTC
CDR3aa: CASSFFPITVDRSYEQYF

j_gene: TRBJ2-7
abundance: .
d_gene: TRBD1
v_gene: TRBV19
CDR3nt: TGTGCCAGTAGTATTCGGACAGGGGGAATCTACGAGCAGTACTTC
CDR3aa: CASSIRTGGIYEQYF

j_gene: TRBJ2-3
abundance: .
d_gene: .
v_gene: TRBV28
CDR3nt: TGTGCCACCGCGAATTTGGGGGATACGCAGTATTTT
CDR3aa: CATANLGDTQYF

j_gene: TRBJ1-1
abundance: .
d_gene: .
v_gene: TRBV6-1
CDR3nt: TGTGCCAGCACCCGGACGAGGGCAAACACTGAAGCTTTCTTT
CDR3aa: CASTRTRANTEAFF

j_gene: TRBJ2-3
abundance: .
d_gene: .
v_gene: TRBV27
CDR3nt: TGTGCCAGCAGTTTATCGTGGGACACAGATACGCAGTATTTT
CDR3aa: CASSLSWDTDTQYF

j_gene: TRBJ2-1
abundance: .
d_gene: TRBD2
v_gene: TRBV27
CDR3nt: TGTGCCAGCAGTTTACGGGTGTGGGCTAGCGGCCTGGGCAATGAGCAGTTCTTC
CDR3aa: CASSLRVWASGLGNEQFF

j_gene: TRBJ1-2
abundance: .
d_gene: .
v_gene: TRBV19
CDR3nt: TGTGCCAGTACCCTACAGGCCCGGGGGTATGGCTACACCTTC
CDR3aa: CASTLQARGYGYTF

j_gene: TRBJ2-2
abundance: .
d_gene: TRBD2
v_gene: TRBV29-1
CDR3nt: TGCAGCGTGGCACTAGCGGGAGGGAACACCGGGGAGCTGTTTTTT
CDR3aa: CSVALAGGNTGELFF

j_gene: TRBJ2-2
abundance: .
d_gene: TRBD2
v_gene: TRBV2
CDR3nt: TGTGCCAGCAGTGCATCCGGGACTATCACCGGGGAGCTGTTTTTT
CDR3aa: CASSASGTITGELFF

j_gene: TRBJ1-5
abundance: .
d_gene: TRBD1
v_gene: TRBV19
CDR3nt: TGTGCCAGTGACAGGGGCGACAATCAGCCCCAGCATTTT
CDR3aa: CASDRGDNQPQHF

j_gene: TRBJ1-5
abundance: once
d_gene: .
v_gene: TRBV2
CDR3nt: TGTGCCAGCAGCCCGACAGGCTATAATCAGCCCCAGCATTTT
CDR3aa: CASSPTGYNQPQHF

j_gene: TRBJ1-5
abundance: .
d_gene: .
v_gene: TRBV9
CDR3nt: TGTGCCAGCAGCGCCGGGACACCAGGGGATCAGCCCCAGCATTTT
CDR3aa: CASSAGTPGDQPQHF

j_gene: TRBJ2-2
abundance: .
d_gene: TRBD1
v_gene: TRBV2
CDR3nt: TGTGCCAGCACTGGGAGACAGGGGTCAATTCGTCCCGGGGAGCTGTTTTTT
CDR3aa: CASTGRQGSIRPGELFF

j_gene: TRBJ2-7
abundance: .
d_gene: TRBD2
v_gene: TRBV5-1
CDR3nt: TGCGCCAGCGCATCCACCGGGACTAGCGGGAGTCCCCGGGGTCGGGAGCAGTACTTC
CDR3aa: CASASTGTSGSPRGREQYF

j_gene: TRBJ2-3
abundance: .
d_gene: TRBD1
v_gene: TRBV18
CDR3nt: TGTGCCAGCTCACCAAGGCTTGGACAGGGAGGCACAGATACGCAGTATTTT
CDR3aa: CASSPRLGQGGTDTQYF

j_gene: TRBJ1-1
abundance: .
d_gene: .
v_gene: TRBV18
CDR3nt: TGTGCCAGCTCAACAGGGAGGAAGGACACTGAAGCTTTCTTT
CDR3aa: CASSTGRKDTEAFF

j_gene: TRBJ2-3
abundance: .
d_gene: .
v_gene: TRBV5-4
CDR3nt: TGTGCCAGCAGCCGCAGGGAGGATACGCAGTATTTT
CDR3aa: CASSRREDTQYF

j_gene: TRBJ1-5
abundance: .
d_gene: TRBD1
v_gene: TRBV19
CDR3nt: TGTGCCAGTAGTAACAGGGGGCGGGATCAGCCCCAGCATTTT
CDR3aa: CASSNRGRDQPQHF

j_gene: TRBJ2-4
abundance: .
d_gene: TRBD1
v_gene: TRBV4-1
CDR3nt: TGCGCCAGCAGCCAAGTAGGGAAGCTACGACAGGGATCAGCCAAAAACATTCAGTACTTC
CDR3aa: CASSQVGKLRQGSAKNIQYF

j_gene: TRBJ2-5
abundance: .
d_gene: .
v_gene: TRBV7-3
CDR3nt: TGTGCCAGCAGCTTAGGGCCCGTGGAGACCCAGTACTTC
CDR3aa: CASSLGPVETQYF

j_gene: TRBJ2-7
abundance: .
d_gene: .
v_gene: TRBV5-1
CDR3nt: TGCGCCAGCAGCTCCACAGAAAGATCCTACGAGCAGTACTTC
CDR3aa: CASSSTERSYEQYF

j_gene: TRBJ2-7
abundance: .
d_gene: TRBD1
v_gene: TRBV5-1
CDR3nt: TGCGCCAGCAGCCCGACAGGGAACTCCTACGAGCAGTACTTC
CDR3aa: CASSPTGNSYEQYF

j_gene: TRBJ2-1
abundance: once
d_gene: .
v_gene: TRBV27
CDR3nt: TGTGCCAGCAGCCTATCTCGGGGGAGGCCCTACAATGAGCAGTTCTTC
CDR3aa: CASSLSRGRPYNEQFF

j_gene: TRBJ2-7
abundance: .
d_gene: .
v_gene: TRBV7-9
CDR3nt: TGTGCCAGCAGCCCGACCGGGACTCCGGCCCACGAGCAGTACTTC
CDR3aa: CASSPTGTPAHEQYF

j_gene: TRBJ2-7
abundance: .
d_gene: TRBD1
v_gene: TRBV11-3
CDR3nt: TGTGCCAGCAGCTTAGGACAGGGGACCTACGAGCAGTACTTC
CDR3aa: CASSLGQGTYEQYF

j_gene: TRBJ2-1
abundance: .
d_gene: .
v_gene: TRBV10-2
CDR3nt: TGCGCCAGCAGTTATCCTGAGCAGTTCTTC
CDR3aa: CASSYPEQFF

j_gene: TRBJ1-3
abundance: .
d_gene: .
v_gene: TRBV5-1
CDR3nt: TGCGCCAGCAGCTTGGCCGGGTTTGCTGGAAACACCATATATTTT
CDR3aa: CASSLAGFAGNTIYF

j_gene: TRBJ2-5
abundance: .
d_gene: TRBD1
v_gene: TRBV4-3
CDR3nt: TGCGCCAGCAGCCCGGACCATCGACAGGGAGAGACCCAGTACTTC
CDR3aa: CASSPDHRQGETQYF

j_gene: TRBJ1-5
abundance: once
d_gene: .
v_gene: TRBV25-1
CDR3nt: TGTGCCAGCAGTGAATACAGTAGCAATCAGCCCCAGCATTTT
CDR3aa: CASSEYSSNQPQHF

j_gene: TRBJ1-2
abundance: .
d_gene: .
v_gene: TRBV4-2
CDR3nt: TGTGCCAGCAGCCGGAGTGGAGACAGGTCGACCTATGGCTACACCTTC
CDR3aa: CASSRSGDRSTYGYTF

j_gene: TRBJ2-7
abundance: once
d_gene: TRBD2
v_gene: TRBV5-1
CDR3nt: TGCGCCAGCAGCCCCGGGCGGGGGTCCTACGAGCAGTACTTC
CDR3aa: CASSPGRGSYEQYF

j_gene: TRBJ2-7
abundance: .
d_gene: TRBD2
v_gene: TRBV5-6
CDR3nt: TGTGCCAGCAGCCCCGGGGGACTAGCGTACGAGAACGAGCAGTACTTC
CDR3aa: CASSPGGLAYENEQYF

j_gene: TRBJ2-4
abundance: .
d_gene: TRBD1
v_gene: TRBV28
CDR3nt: TGTGCCAGCAGCCCGGGACAGTCAGCCAAAAACATTCAGTACTTC
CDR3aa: CASSPGQSAKNIQYF

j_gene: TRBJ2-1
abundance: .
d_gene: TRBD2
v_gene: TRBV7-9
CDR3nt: TGTGCCAGCAGCTTTTCGATAGGCGGGAGGGTCCCCTCCTACAATGAGCAGTTCTTC
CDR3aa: CASSFSIGGRVPSYNEQFF

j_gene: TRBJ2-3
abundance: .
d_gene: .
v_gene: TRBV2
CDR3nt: TGTGCCACCCGGGCCGCTAGCACAGATACGCAGTATTTT
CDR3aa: CATRAASTDTQYF

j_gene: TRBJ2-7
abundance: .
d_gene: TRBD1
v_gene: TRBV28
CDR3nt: TGTGCCATCCTACGGACAGGGAAGGGTGAGCAGTACTTC
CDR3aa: CAILRTGKGEQYF

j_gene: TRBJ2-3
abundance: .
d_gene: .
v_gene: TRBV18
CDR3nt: TGTGCCAGCTCACTCCGAGGGGATACGCAGTATTTT
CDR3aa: CASSLRGDTQYF

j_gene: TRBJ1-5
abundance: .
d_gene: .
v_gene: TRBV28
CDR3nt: TGTGCCAGCAGTTTATCCGGGCCCAATCAGCCCCAGCATTTT
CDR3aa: CASSLSGPNQPQHF

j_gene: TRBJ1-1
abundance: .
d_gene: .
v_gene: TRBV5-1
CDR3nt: TGCGCCAGCAGCTTGGCGGGGGTAGACACTGAAGCTTTCTTT
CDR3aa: CASSLAGVDTEAFF

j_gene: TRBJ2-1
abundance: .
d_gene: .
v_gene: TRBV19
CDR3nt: TGTGCCAGTAGCTTGGGTAATGAGCAGTTCTTC
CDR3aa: CASSLGNEQFF

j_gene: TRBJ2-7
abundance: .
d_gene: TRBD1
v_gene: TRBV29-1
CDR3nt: TGCAGCGTTGAAGACTCCGGGACAGTCGCCTACGAGCAGTACTTC
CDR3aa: CSVEDSGTVAYEQYF

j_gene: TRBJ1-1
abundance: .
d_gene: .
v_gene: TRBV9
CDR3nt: TGTGCCAGCAGCAAAGATACGAACACTGAAGCTTTCTTT
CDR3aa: CASSKDTNTEAFF